This T cell receptor beta chain was identified during a study of cytomegalovirus exposure and HLA in healthy donors. CDR3 length: 15 amino acids. Germline trimming cut 4 bases from V and 3 bases from J; bases unmatched to any gene: 5. Germline CDR1 reads SGDLS; CDR2 reads YYNGEE. Primers included in the PCR were 60 Vbeta and 13 Jbeta primers. Generated by immunoSEQ multiplex PCR, the TCRdb table keeps only in-frame clones and is missing some. The sample contains 150,000 to 200,000 clones, roughly 80% of which appear only once. The sequence derives from a woman between 18 and 30 years old in good health and CMV-seronegative. The chain uses TRBV9 and TRBJ2-2; 8 bases are shared with TRBD2. The sequenced sample consisted of PBMCs. In nucleotides, the CDR3 is TGTGCCAGCAGCCCAGGCGGGAGGCACACCGGGGAGCTGTTTTTT. Protein product: CASSPGGRHTGELFF.